Reported below is one TCR beta chain. The data were taken from a study of OX40 agonist ivuxolimab in advanced cancers. The CDR3 is made up of 18 amino acids. V lost 4 bases, J lost 0 bases, and 8 bases stayed unmatched. Germline CDR1 is ENHRY and CDR2 is SYGVKD. Only in-frame clones appear in the TCRdb table, and some are missing; sequencing was by immunoSEQ multiplex PCR. The data contain 100,000 or so clones, less than 85% of them seen just once; the ten biggest clones take up 5.5%. The V and J genes are TRBV10-3 and TRBJ2-7, with 14 bases fitting TRBD2. This specimen was CD4+ or CD8+ T cells sorted from blood, taken in a trial of the OX40 agonist ivuxolimab. The sequence derives from an adult with an advanced solid tumor such as melanoma, head and neck, liver or kidney cancer. In nucleotides, the CDR3 is TGTGCCATCAGTGTCGGACTAGCGGGAGGACTCAACTCCTACGAGCAGTACTTC. Its translation: CAISVGLAGGLNSYEQYF.